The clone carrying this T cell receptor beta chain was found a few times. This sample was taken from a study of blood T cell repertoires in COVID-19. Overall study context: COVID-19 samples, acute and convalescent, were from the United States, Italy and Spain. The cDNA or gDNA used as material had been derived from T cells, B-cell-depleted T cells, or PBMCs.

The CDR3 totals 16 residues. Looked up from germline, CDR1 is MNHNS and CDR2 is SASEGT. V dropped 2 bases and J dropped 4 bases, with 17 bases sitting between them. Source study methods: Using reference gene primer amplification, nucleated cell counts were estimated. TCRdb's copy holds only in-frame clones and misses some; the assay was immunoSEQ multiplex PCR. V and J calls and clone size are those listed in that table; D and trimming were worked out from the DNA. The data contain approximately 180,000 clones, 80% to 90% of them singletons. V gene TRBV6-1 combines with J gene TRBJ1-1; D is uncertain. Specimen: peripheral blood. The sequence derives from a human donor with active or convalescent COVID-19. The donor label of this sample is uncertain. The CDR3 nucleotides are TGTGCCAGCAGTGAATATAGGAGGGAGGTTTTCACTGAAGCTTTCTTT. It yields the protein CASSEYRREVFTEAFF.